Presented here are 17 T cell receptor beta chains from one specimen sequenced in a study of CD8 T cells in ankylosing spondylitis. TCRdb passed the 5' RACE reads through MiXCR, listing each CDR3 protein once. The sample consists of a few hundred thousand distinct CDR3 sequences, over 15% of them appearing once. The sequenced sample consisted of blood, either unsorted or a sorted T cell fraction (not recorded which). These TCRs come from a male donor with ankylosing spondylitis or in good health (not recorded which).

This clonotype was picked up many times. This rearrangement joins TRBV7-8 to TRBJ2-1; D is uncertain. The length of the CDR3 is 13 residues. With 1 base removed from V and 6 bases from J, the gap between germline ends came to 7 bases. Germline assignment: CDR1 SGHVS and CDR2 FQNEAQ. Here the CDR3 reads CASSLGTPNEQFF. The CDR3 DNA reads TGTGCCAGCAGCTTAGGGACCCCCAATGAGCAGTTCTTC.

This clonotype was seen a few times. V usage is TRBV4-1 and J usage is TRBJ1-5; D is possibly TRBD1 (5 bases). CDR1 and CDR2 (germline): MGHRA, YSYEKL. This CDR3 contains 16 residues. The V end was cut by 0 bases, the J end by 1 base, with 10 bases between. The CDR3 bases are TGCGCCAGCAGCCAAGAGATAGGGGCAAGCAATCAGCCCCAGCATTTT. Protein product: CASSQEIGASNQPQHF.

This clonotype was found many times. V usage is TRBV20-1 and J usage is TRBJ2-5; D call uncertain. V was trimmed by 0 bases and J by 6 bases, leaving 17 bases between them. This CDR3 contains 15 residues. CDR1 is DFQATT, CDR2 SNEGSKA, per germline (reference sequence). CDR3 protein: CSARDNLWAEKTQYF. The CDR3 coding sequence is TGCAGTGCTAGAGATAATCTTTGGGCAGAGAAGACCCAGTACTTC.

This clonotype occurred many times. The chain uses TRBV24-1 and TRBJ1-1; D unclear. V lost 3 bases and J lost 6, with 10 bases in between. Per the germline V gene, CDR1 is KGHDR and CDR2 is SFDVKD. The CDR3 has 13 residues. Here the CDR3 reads CATSDTGMAEAFF. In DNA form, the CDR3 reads TGTGCCACCAGTGATACGGGGATGGCTGAAGCTTTCTTT.

CDR3 residues: CASSLGARPSEQETQYF. CDR3 nucleotide sequence: TGCGCCAGCAGCTTGGGGGCCCGGCCTAGCGAGCAAGAGACCCAGTACTTC. The rearrangement uses TRBV5-1 and TRBJ2-5; D is possibly TRBD2 (6 bases). The V and J ends lost 0 bases and 2 bases respectively, with 17 bases between them. Germline V gene lookup returns CDR1 SGHRS and CDR2 YFSETQ. There are 17 residues in the CDR3. Supplemented by reference TRBV5-1 and TRBJ2-5, the full variable domain reads KAGVTQTPRYLIKTRGQQVTLSCSPISGHRSVSWYQQTPGQGLQFLFEYFSETQRNKGNFPGRFSGRQFSNSRSEMNVSTLELGDSALYLCASSLGARPSEQETQYFGPGTRLLVL.

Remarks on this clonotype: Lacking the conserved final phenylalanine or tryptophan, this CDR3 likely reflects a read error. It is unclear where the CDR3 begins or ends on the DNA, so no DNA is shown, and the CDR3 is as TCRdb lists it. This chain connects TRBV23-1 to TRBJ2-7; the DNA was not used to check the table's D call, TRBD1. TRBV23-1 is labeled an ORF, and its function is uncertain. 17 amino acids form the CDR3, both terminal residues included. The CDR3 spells CASSPTPGCYRAFRAVC.

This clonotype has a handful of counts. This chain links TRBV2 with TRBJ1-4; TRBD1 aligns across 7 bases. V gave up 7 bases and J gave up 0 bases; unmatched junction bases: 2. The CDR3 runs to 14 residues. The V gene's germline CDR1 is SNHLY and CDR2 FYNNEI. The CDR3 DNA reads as TGTGCCAGCATCAGGGGGACAACTAATGAAAAACTGTTTTTT. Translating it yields CASIRGTTNEKLFF.

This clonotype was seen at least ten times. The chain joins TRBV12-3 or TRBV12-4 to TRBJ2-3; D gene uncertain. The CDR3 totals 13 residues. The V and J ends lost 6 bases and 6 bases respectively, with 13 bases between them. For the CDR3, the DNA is TGTGCCAGCAGCCCGCTGGGCCGTGATACGCAGTATTTT. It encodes CASSPLGRDTQYF.

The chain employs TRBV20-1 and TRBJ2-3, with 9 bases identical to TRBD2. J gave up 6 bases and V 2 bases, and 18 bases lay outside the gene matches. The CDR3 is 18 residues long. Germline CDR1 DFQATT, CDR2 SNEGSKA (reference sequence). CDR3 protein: CSARLLVAGAGSRDTQYF. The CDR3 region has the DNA TGCAGTGCTAGATTACTGGTAGCGGGAGCCGGGTCGAGGGATACGCAGTATTTT.

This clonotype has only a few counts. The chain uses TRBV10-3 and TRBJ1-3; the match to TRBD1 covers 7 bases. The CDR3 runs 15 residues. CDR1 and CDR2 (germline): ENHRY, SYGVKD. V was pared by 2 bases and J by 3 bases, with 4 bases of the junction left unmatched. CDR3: CAISEPTGVGNTIYF. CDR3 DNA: TGTGCCATCAGTGAGCCAACAGGGGTTGGAAACACCATATATTTT.

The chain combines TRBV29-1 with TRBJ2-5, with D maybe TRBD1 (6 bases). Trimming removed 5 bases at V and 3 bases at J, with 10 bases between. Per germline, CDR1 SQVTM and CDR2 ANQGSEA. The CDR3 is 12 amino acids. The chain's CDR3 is CSVSYREETQYF. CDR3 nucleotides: TGCAGCGTTTCTTACAGGGAAGAGACCCAGTACTTC.

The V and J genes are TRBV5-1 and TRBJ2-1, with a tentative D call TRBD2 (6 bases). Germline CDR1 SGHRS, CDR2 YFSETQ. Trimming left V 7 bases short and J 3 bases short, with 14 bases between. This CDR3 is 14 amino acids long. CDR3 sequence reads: CASWRGGDYNEQFF. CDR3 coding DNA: TGCGCCAGCTGGAGGGGCGGCGACTACAATGAGCAGTTCTTC. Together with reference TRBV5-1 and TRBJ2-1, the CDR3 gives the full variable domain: KAGVTQTPRYLIKTRGQQVTLSCSPISGHRSVSWYQQTPGQGLQFLFEYFSETQRNKGNFPGRFSGRQFSNSRSEMNVSTLELGDSALYLCASWRGGDYNEQFFGPGTRLTVL.

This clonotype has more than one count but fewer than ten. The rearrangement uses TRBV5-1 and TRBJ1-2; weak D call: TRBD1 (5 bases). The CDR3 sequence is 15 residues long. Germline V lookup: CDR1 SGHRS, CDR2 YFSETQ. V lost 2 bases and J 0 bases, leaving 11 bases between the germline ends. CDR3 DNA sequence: TGCGCCAGCAGCTTAGTGGACATCCCTAACTATGGCTACACCTTC. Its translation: CASSLVDIPNYGYTF. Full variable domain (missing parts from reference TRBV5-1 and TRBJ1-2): KAGVTQTPRYLIKTRGQQVTLSCSPISGHRSVSWYQQTPGQGLQFLFEYFSETQRNKGNFPGRFSGRQFSNSRSEMNVSTLELGDSALYLCASSLVDIPNYGYTFGSGTRLTVV.

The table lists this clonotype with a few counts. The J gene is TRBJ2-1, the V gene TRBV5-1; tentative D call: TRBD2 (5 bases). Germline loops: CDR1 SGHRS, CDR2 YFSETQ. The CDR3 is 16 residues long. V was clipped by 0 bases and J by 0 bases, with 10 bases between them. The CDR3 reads CASSLGGAASYNEQFF. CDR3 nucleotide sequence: TGCGCCAGCAGCTTGGGGGGAGCGGCCTCCTACAATGAGCAGTTCTTC.

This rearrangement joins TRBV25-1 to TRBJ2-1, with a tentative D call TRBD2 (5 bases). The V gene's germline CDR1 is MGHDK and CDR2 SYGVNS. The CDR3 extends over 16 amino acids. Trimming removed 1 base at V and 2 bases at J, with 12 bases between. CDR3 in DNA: TGTGCCAGCAGTGAATGGAGGAGTAGGACCTACAATGAGCAGTTCTTC. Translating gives CASSEWRSRTYNEQFF.

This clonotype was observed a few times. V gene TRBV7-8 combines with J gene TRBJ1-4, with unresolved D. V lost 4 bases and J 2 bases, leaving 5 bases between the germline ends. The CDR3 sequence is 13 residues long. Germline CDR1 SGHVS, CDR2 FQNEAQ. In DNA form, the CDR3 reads TGTGCCAGCAGCTGGGAGACTAATGAAAAACTGTTTTTT. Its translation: CASSWETNEKLFF.

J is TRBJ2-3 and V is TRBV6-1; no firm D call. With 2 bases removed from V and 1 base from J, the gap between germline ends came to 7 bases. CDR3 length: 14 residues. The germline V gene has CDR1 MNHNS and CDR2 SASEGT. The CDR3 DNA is TGTGCCAGCAGTGAATTTGCGGGCACAGATACGCAGTATTTT. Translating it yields CASSEFAGTDTQYF.